This T cell receptor beta chain is from a study of post-analysis software for immune sequencing data. As regards this clonotype: What it binds is not known.

Presence of unique molecular identifiers characterized the TCR beta cDNA libraries. A single record per CDR3 protein comes from TCRdb applying MiXCR to the PCR reads. The sample shows about 770,000 distinct CDR3 sequences, around 42% of them seen only once. V lost 6 bases and J lost 4; bases outside the gene matches: 8. CDR1 is SQVTM and CDR2 is ANQGSEA in the germline V gene. CDR3 size: 14 residues. Study-level results: In patients, roughly 5 TRBV segments were more frequent than in controls, with TRBV5-6, TRBV5-1 and TRBV20-1 among them.

Material: blood. The chain has TRBV29-1 and TRBJ2-2; 7 nucleotides align to TRBD1. This sequence originates from a girl aged 5-17 years with multiple sclerosis. Written as DNA, the CDR3 is TGCAGCGTCTCGACAGGGTCCAGCACCGGGGAGCTGTTTTTT. Protein sequence: CSVSTGSSTGELFF.